This T cell receptor beta chain comes out of a study of vaccination and CD4 T cells after COVID-19. Looking at the study overall: The study enrolled six male and four female convalescents, two of whom were Hispanic. Study observations and caveats: Spike mono-reactivity was shown by 304 of 307 vaccine-specific clones in convalescent patients.

The table lists this clonotype with a few counts. Its antigen is unidentified. The study sequenced cultured CD4+ T cell DNA using the Oncomine TCR Beta short-read assay. From cultured CD4+ T cells, genomic DNA was extracted. From the PCR reads, TCRdb called clonotypes with MiXCR, one entry per CDR3 protein. The repertoire includes under 20,000 distinct CDR3 sequences, 53% of them detected once, and roughly 15% sits in the top ten. Trimming took 4 bases from V and 7 from J; bases not matched to a gene: 6. The CDR3 contains 16 residues. CDR1 is SGHNT, CDR2 YYREEE, per germline (reference sequence). Regarding treatment: approximately 9-day PBMC culture with coronavirus spike peptide pools or control peptides (ViraFEST assay).

The TCR comes from a human donor who had recovered from COVID-19. The sample was CD4+ T cells from blood, cultured in vitro, taken before SARS-CoV-2 vaccination. The chain employs TRBV5-4 and TRBJ1-6, with 12 bases identical to TRBD1. CDR3 sequence: CASSPRDRGPNSPLHF. CDR3 coding DNA: TGTGCCAGCAGCCCCCGGGACAGGGGGCCGAATTCACCCCTCCACTTT.